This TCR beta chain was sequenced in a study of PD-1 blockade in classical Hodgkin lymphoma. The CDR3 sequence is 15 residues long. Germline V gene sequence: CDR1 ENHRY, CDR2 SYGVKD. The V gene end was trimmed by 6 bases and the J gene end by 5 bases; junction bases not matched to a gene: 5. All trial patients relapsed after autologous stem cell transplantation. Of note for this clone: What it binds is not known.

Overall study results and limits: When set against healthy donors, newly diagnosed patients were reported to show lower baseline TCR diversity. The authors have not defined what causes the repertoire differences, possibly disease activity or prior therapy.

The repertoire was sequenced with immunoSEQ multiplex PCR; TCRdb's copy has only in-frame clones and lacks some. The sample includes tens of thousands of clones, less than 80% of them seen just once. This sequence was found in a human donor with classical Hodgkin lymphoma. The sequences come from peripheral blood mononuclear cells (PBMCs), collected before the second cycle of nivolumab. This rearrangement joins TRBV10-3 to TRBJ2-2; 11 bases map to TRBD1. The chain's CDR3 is CAISGGQGGTGELFF. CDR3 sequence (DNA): TGTGCCATCAGCGGGGGACAGGGGGGGACCGGGGAGCTGTTTTTT.